The 26 T cell receptor beta chains reported below all come from one sample, sequenced in a study of CD8 T cells in ankylosing spondylitis. Study outcomes and limitations: A TCR beta motif of about 8 highly homologous variants seemed to mark ankylosing spondylitis blood.

The antigens of these receptors remain unknown. TCRdb processed the 5' RACE reads anew with MiXCR; each CDR3 protein has one entry. The sample records a few hundred thousand distinct CDR3 sequences, less than 9.5% being singletons. Sequenced: blood, either unsorted or a sorted T cell fraction (not recorded which). Receptors originate from a male donor with ankylosing spondylitis.

V is TRBV5-1 and J is TRBJ2-5; a weak D match, TRBD2 (6 bases). CDR1 is SGHRS and CDR2 is YFSETQ in the germline V gene. Trimming removed 0 bases from V and 4 bases from J, with 13 bases in between. This CDR3 is built from 15 residues. Here the CDR3 DNA reads TGCGCCAGCAGCTTGGTTCTCACCGGGGGAGAGACCCAGTACTTC. Translated, it gives CASSLVLTGGETQYF.

The chain joins TRBV7-8 to TRBJ2-7, with 9 bases that match TRBD2. This CDR3 has 15 residues. V was clipped by 2 bases and J by 2 bases; unmatched bases: 4. In germline, CDR1 is SGHVS, CDR2 FQNEAQ. CDR3 bases: TGTGCCAGCAGCTTATCTAGCGGGATTACCTACGAGCAGTACTTC. It specifies CASSLSSGITYEQYF. Variable domain in full (rest from reference TRBV7-8 and TRBJ2-7): GAGVSQSPRYKVAKRGQDVALRCDPISGHVSLFWYQQALGQGPEFLTYFQNEAQLDKSGLPSDRFFAERPEGSVSTLKIQRTQQEDSAVYLCASSLSSGITYEQYFGPGTRLTVT.

Only a few counts were recorded for this clonotype. The J gene is TRBJ2-1, the V gene TRBV18; tentative D call: TRBD2 (5 bases). Germline V lookup: CDR1 KGHSH, CDR2 LQKENI. The CDR3 contains 15 residues. The ends were cut back, 1 base at V and 3 bases at J, with 10 bases in the middle. CDR3 sequence (DNA): TGTGCCAGCTCACCACTTACCCGGGGCTACAATGAGCAGTTCTTC. It yields the protein CASSPLTRGYNEQFF.

The V gene is TRBV29-1, the J gene TRBJ2-5, with D perhaps TRBD1 (6 bases). Per germline, CDR1 SQVTM and CDR2 ANQGSEA. The CDR3 extends over 14 amino acids. The V end was cut by 0 bases, the J end by 4 bases, with 12 bases between. CDR3 amino acids: CSVEDRRGRETQYF. CDR3 DNA: TGCAGCGTTGAAGATCGCAGGGGACGAGAGACCCAGTACTTC.

This clonotype was seen more than once but under ten times. In nucleotides, the CDR3 is TGCGCCAGCAGCTTGGCACGACGCCCCGGGACAGGCCAAGAGACCCAGTACTTC. Its translation is CASSLARRPGTGQETQYF. The chain has TRBV5-1 and TRBJ2-5; 8 bases fit TRBD1. CDR3 length: 18 residues. V gave up 0 bases and J gave up 1 base; unmatched junction bases: 11. In germline, CDR1 is SGHRS, CDR2 YFSETQ.

At least ten counts were recorded for this clonotype. At one end, the junction sequence differs from germline, possibly due to a read error. The CDR3 is CASSYLDSRNTEAFF. As DNA, the CDR3 is TGTGCCAGTAGTTATCTGGACTCACGGAACACTGAAGCTTTCTTT. V is TRBV28 and J is TRBJ1-1; D is unclear. CDR1 and CDR2 (germline): MDHEN, SYDVKM. This CDR3 region has 15 residues.

The rearrangement uses TRBV7-2 and TRBJ2-7, with D maybe TRBD2 (5 bases). Trimming pared 4 bases from V and 6 bases from J, leaving 19 bases between. CDR1 SGHTA and CDR2 FQGNSA come from the germline V gene. This CDR3 contains 15 residues. The DNA for the CDR3 is TGTGCCAGCAGCTCCCTTAGCGTCGGCTTCGGCGAGCAGTACTTC. Translation: CASSSLSVGFGEQYF.

This clonotype has a handful of counts. The chain uses TRBV21-1 and TRBJ2-6; the table's D call, TRBD2, was not checked against the DNA. TRBV21-1 is an annotated pseudogene. This CDR3 comprises 13 residues. CDR3 bases: TGTGCCAGCAGCCAACGGAGGAGTGCCTACTCGACTTTC. Translation gives CASSQRRSAYSTF.

This clonotype was detected only once. A clone one base away is much larger, so this may be a read error. J is TRBJ2-4 and V is TRBV7-9; TRBD2 might be the D (6 bases). V was cut by 3 bases and J by 6 bases, with 9 bases left in between. This CDR3 is built from 13 residues. The germline V gene encodes CDR1 SEHNR and CDR2 FQNEAQ (reference sequence). The DNA for the CDR3 is TGTGCCAGCAGCTTTGCGGGGTTAAACATTCAGTACTTC. Its protein is CASSFAGLNIQYF.

The V gene is TRBV12-3 or TRBV12-4, the J gene TRBJ1-3, with 7 bases identical to TRBD1. The CDR3 has 14 amino acids. The V gene end was trimmed by 5 bases and the J gene end by 1 base; junction bases not matched to a gene: 2. CDR3 DNA sequence: TGTGCCAGCAGTCTGGGACAGTCTGGAAACACCATATATTTT. Encoded protein: CASSLGQSGNTIYF.

This clonotype was counted a few times. The J gene is TRBJ2-1, the V gene TRBV29-1; 7 bases map to TRBD2. Germline values: CDR1 SQVTM, CDR2 ANQGSEA. J gave up 9 bases and V 7 bases, and 6 bases lay outside the gene matches. This CDR3 spans 11 amino acids. The CDR3: CSGGLVREQFF. The CDR3 nucleotides are TGCAGCGGCGGACTAGTTCGTGAGCAGTTCTTC.

J is TRBJ2-2 and V is TRBV7-6, with unresolved D. The CDR3 is 13 amino acids. Trimming pared 10 bases from V and 0 bases from J, leaving 9 bases between. Germline-derived CDR1 and CDR2 are SGHVS and FNYEAQ. The CDR3 protein is CATSTTNTGELFF. The CDR3, as DNA: TGTGCCACCTCGACAACGAACACCGGGGAGCTGTTTTTT.

This clonotype turned up a few times. The V and J genes are TRBV6-1 and TRBJ2-3, with 8 bases matching TRBD1. CDR1 MNHNS and CDR2 SASEGT come from the germline V gene. The CDR3 length is 14 residues. The V segment lost 5 bases and the J segment 1 base; nucleotides outside the gene matches: 2. CDR3 sequence: CASSTRGRTDTQYF. The CDR3 DNA reads as TGTGCCAGCAGTACCAGGGGGCGCACAGATACGCAGTATTTT.

This clonotype was detected ten times or more. J is TRBJ2-1 and V is TRBV20-1, with D perhaps TRBD1 (5 bases). V was pared by 5 bases and J by 1 base, with 12 bases between. The CDR3 spans 14 residues. CDR1 and CDR2 (germline): DFQATT, SNEGSKA (reference sequence). The CDR3 loop is CSALFDRSYNEQFF. The CDR3 bases are TGCAGTGCTCTATTCGACAGATCCTACAATGAGCAGTTCTTC.

This clonotype was observed many times. V usage is TRBV7-3 and J usage is TRBJ2-4; no reliable D call. The germline V gene encodes CDR1 SGHTA and CDR2 FQGTGA. CDR3 length: 13 amino acids. V was shortened by 4 bases and J by 7 bases, with 11 bases between the two germline ends. The CDR3 loop is CASSSKQGNIQYF. CDR3 DNA sequence: TGTGCCAGCAGCTCCAAGCAAGGGAACATTCAGTACTTC.

This clonotype was seen at least ten times. The chain employs TRBV4-1 and TRBJ1-5; perhaps TRBD1 as D (6 bases). V lost 1 base, J lost 6 bases, and 16 bases lay in between. CDR1 is MGHRA and CDR2 is YSYEKL in the germline V gene. The length of the CDR3 is 16 residues. Here the CDR3 reads CASSQGLSGGRQPQHF. Written as DNA, the CDR3 is TGCGCCAGCAGCCAAGGTCTTTCGGGGGGCCGTCAGCCCCAGCATTTT.

The V gene is TRBV6-1, the J gene TRBJ1-2; 7 nucleotides line up with TRBD1. V gave up 8 bases and J gave up 4 bases; unmatched junction bases: 7. The CDR3 has 13 amino acids. The germline V gene has CDR1 MNHNS and CDR2 SASEGT. CDR3 nucleotides: TGTGCCAGCGGAGAGGGACAGCCCTATGGCTACACCTTC. Translation: CASGEGQPYGYTF.

This clonotype was found many times. The gene calls are TRBV3-1 and TRBJ2-7; no clear D gene. Germline V CDR1 and CDR2: LGHDT, YNNKEL (reference sequence). The length of the CDR3 is 14 residues. V lost 0 bases and J lost 0, with 6 bases in between. Here the CDR3 DNA reads TGTGCCAGCAGCCAAGATATTGTCTCCTACGAGCAGTACTTC. Its translation is CASSQDIVSYEQYF.

This clonotype counts as medium-sized. The chain couples TRBV6-5 to TRBJ2-5, with 8 bases identical to TRBD2. Germline V gene lookup returns CDR1 MNHEY and CDR2 SVGAGI. This CDR3 has 17 residues. V lost 5 bases to trimming and J lost 5 bases; unmatched junction nucleotides: 16. DNA of the CDR3: TGTGCCAGCAGTCCACCACTCGGAGAACGCGGGGGGGAGACCCAGTACTTC. The encoded protein is CASSPPLGERGGETQYF.

In its sample, this clonotype was seen a few times. Here the CDR3 reads CSVVRQSYNEQFF. CDR3 nucleotide sequence: TGCAGCGTTGTCAGGCAGTCCTACAATGAGCAGTTCTTC. The chain combines TRBV29-1 with TRBJ2-1; D is unclear. The germline V gene encodes CDR1 SQVTM and CDR2 ANQGSEA. V was pared by 4 bases and J by 1 base, with 8 bases between. The CDR3 is 13 amino acids.

This clonotype was observed many times. This chain connects TRBV12-3 or TRBV12-4 to TRBJ2-2; D gene unclear. V lost 3 bases and J 4 bases, leaving 3 bases between the germline ends. The CDR3 spans 12 residues. CDR3 DNA sequence: TGTGCCAGCAGTTTTCTCACCGGGGAGCTGTTTTTT. This encodes CASSFLTGELFF.

J is TRBJ2-5 and V is TRBV20-1; 15 bases are a match to TRBD2. Germline assignment: CDR1 DFQATT and CDR2 SNEGSKA (reference sequence). The CDR3 has 13 amino acids. The CDR3 reads CGTSGRNGETQYF. CDR3 DNA: TGCGGGACTAGCGGGAGGAATGGGGAGACCCAGTACTTC.

This clonotype occurred many times. The chain combines TRBV11-2 with TRBJ2-1; D is possibly TRBD2 (6 bases). Germline lookup yields CDR1 SGHAT and CDR2 FQNNGV. Trimming removed 5 bases from V and 2 bases from J, with 13 bases in between. CDR3 size: 15 residues. CDR3: CASSLSGLPYNEQFF. DNA of the CDR3: TGTGCCAGCAGCCTTTCGGGACTTCCCTACAATGAGCAGTTCTTC.

The genes are TRBV6-1 and TRBJ2-1; D not certain. V lost 7 bases, J lost 6 bases, and 7 bases lay in between. Looked up from germline, CDR1 is MNHNS and CDR2 is SASEGT. The CDR3 contains 11 residues. CDR3 nucleotide sequence: TGTGCCAGCACCTACGGCAATGAGCAGTTCTTC. Its translation is CASTYGNEQFF.

This clonotype was detected many times. The chain combines TRBV24-1 with TRBJ2-3; TRBD2 is a possible D gene (5 bases). The CDR3 runs to 14 residues. V dropped 9 bases and J dropped 3 bases, with 15 bases sitting between them. Germline CDR1 KGHDR, CDR2 SFDVKD. The CDR3 spells CATAAVEVTDTQYF. The CDR3 DNA is TGTGCCACCGCGGCGGTGGAGGTGACAGATACGCAGTATTTT.

This clonotype was recorded a few times. The chain recombines TRBV2 with TRBJ1-5, with D maybe TRBD1 (5 bases). The CDR3 loop spans 15 amino acids. V was pared by 3 bases and J by 2 bases, with 11 bases between. Germline V gives CDR1 SNHLY, CDR2 FYNNEI. For the CDR3, the DNA is TGTGCCAGCAGTGATTGGGGGTATGGCAATCAGCCCCAGCATTTT. This translates into CASSDWGYGNQPQHF.